This T cell receptor beta chain stems from a study of OX40 agonist ivuxolimab in advanced cancers. Study background: Clinicians treated patients with ivuxolimab, an agonistic anti-OX40 (CD134) antibody. Mean age about 60 years, range 23 to 79; 82.7% male. Overall study findings and caveats: Expanded clones tended on average to be more numerous among CD8+ T cells than CD4+. Clonal expansion by week 6 occurred in CD4+ and CD8+ blood T cells (at 0.1 to 3.0 mg/kg).

CDR3 length: 12 amino acids. Germline assignment: CDR1 SGHRS and CDR2 YFSETQ. Trimming cost V 3 bases and J 7 bases, with 11 bases left between them. Profiling relied on immunoSEQ multiplex PCR, and the TCRdb table lists in-frame clones only, not all of them. Here the sample spans about 67,000 clones, roughly nine tenths being singletons. As for this clone: The antigen is not known.

This specimen was CD4+ or CD8+ T cells sorted from blood, taken in a trial of the OX40 agonist ivuxolimab. This chain joins TRBV5-1 and TRBJ2-7; perhaps TRBD1 as D (6 bases). This TCR was recovered from an adult with an advanced solid tumor such as melanoma, head and neck, liver or kidney cancer. CDR3 sequence (DNA): TGCGCCAGCAGCTGGGACACGGCGGAGCAGTACTTC. It is translated as CASSWDTAEQYF.